This T cell receptor (beta chain) was observed in a study of cytomegalovirus exposure and HLA in healthy donors. The PCR ran on 60 Vbeta and 13 Jbeta primers. Clones were sequenced by immunoSEQ multiplex PCR, and TCRdb holds only the in-frame ones, with some missing. This sample has tens of thousands of clones; about 80% occur once, and the top ten carry around 1.5%. All donors participated as healthy donors of bone marrow. The CDR3 has 13 amino acids. The germline V and J ends were trimmed by 5 bases and 6 bases, with 11 bases remaining between them. Germline V lookup: CDR1 MNHEY, CDR2 SMNVEV (reference sequence).

The clonotype comes from a male donor in good health and CMV-seronegative. The V and J genes are TRBV27 and TRBJ1-5; D unclear. The sequenced material came from PBMCs. CDR3 sequence (DNA): TGTGCCAGCAGTCCCGCAGCGTTTCAGCCCCAGCATTTT. It specifies CASSPAAFQPQHF.